This paragraph reports one T cell receptor (beta chain). The germline V gene has CDR1 SEHNR and CDR2 FQNEAQ (reference sequence). The CDR3 has 15 amino acids. With 3 bases removed from V and 1 base from J, the gap between germline ends came to 12 bases. This sample was included in a study of shared T cell receptors in the human thymus. Clones were read by immunoSEQ multiplex PCR, and TCRdb kept only the in-frame ones, dropping some. The sample records approximately 760,000 clones, 80% to 90% being singletons. These same records also appear under a second study, on human thymus T cells. That paper notes: Resections from corrective heart surgery supplied the thymus tissue.

The chain uses TRBV7-9 and TRBJ2-5, with D perhaps matching TRBD2 (6 bases). This clonotype was sampled from a girl under three years old with a congenital heart defect. The source material was thymocytes. CDR3 coding DNA: TGTGCCAGCAGCTTGGTAGAACTAGCCCAAGAGACCCAGTACTTC. It specifies CASSLVELAQETQYF. Using reference TRBV7-9 and TRBJ2-5 for the parts outside the CDR3, the full variable domain is DTGVSQNPRHKITKRGQNVTFRCDPISEHNRLYWYRQTLGQGPEFLTYFQNEAQLEKSRLLSDRFSAERPKGSFSTLEIQRTEQGDSAMYLCASSLVELAQETQYFGPGTRLLVL.